These T cell receptor beta chains were read from a single sample in a study of T cell changes during pregnancy in multiple sclerosis. Measured with immunoSEQ multiplex PCR; TCRdb has only the in-frame clones, and not every one. The sample has 17,000 or so clones; approximately 95% are singletons. Here the sequenced sample was peripheral blood, taken in the third trimester of pregnancy. The receptors shown here come from a female donor with multiple sclerosis, enrolled in a pregnancy study. The conserved cysteine and the conserved F or W are not part of the CDR3 here.

J gene: TRBJ2-1; V gene: TRBV19; CDR3 protein: ASSYRGHEQF
J gene: TRBJ1-1; V gene: TRBV5-5; CDR3 protein: ASSWKGQVNTEAF
J gene: TRBJ1-4; V gene: TRBV19; CDR3 protein: ASSTGRTATLGKLF
J gene: TRBJ1-2; V gene: TRBV18; CDR3 protein: ASSPPTALYGYT
J gene: TRBJ2-1; V gene: TRBV21-1; CDR3 protein: ASRLQGAHNEQF
J gene: TRBJ2-2; V gene: TRBV5-1; CDR3 protein: ASSLAGTGELF
J gene: TRBJ2-3; V gene: TRBV29-1; CDR3 protein: SAAGPTTDTQY
J gene: TRBJ2-7; V gene: TRBV18; CDR3 protein: ASSPRTAGRATSGGGSYEQY
J gene: TRBJ1-5; V gene: TRBV2; CDR3 protein: ASMGGEGIYGNQPQH
J gene: TRBJ1-1; V gene: TRBV7-9; CDR3 protein: ASSPQYTEAF
J gene: TRBJ2-4; V gene: TRBV13; CDR3 protein: ASSFAQSGIQY
J gene: TRBJ2-7; V gene: TRBV30; CDR3 protein: AWTSGDRASYEQY
J gene: TRBJ2-2; V gene: TRBV7-9; CDR3 protein: ASSYHSGRNTGELF
J gene: TRBJ2-1; V gene: TRBV11-2; CDR3 protein: ASSLALVSYNEQF
J gene: TRBJ2-1; V gene: TRBV5-1; CDR3 protein: ASTVTSPRSYNEQF
J gene: TRBJ1-1; V gene: TRBV10-2; CDR3 protein: ASSGRTTVGPIMNTEAF
J gene: TRBJ1-1; V gene: TRBV4-2; CDR3 protein: ASSQGTGVNTEAF
J gene: TRBJ1-2; V gene: TRBV27; CDR3 protein: ASRGQGGANYGYT
J gene: TRBJ1-6; V gene: TRBV4-3; CDR3 protein: ASSQVGRGYSPLH
J gene: TRBJ1-5; V gene: TRBV18; CDR3 protein: ASSPSRDRVQPQH
J gene: TRBJ1-1; V gene: TRBV9; CDR3 protein: ASSVGLGGMNTEAF
J gene: TRBJ2-1; V gene: TRBV6-1; CDR3 protein: ASSGTSSSYNEQF
J gene: TRBJ2-4; V gene: TRBV7-2; CDR3 protein: ASSLALLRGGKNIQY
J gene: TRBJ1-2; V gene: TRBV7-2; CDR3 protein: ASSLGGGEYGYT
J gene: TRBJ2-5; V gene: TRBV25-1; CDR3 protein: ASSERSRETQY
J gene: TRBJ2-1; V gene: TRBV2; CDR3 protein: ASRDRSYNEQF
J gene: TRBJ2-2; V gene: TRBV29-1; CDR3 protein: SVAGTGTTGELF
J gene: TRBJ2-3; V gene: TRBV5-4; CDR3 protein: ASSLATSADTQY
J gene: TRBJ2-7; V gene: TRBV6-5; CDR3 protein: ASSSPGLRSYEQY
J gene: TRBJ2-1; V gene: TRBV7-9; CDR3 protein: ASTSTGTPLGEQF
J gene: TRBJ2-1; V gene: TRBV7-9; CDR3 protein: ASSLQGLYNEQF